Given below is one T cell receptor beta chain in context. The antigen remains unidentified. Assay used: immunoSEQ multiplex PCR; TCRdb lists only in-frame clones, some missing. The data contain 75,000 to 100,000 clones, approximately 84% of them singletons. The sample is drawn from a study of OX40 agonist ivuxolimab in advanced cancers. The overall study: Patients received intravenous ivuxolimab every 2 weeks at 0.01 to 10 mg/kg.

Study-level findings and limits: There was clonal expansion of CD4+ and CD8+ blood T cells by week 6 at 0.1 to 3.0 mg/kg. The study found that CD8+ T cells averaged more expanded clones than CD4+.

V was pared by 0 bases and J by 2 bases, with 5 bases between. This CDR3 is built from 15 residues. Germline V lookup: CDR1 KGHSH, CDR2 LQKENI. This sequence joins TRBV18 and TRBJ2-6; D is undetermined. This specimen consisted of CD4+ or CD8+ T cells sorted from blood, obtained in a trial of the OX40 agonist ivuxolimab. This receptor was identified in an adult with an advanced solid tumor such as melanoma, head and neck, liver or kidney cancer. This chain's CDR3 is CASSPPAAGANVLTF. The CDR3 DNA is TGTGCCAGCTCACCACCCGCAGCTGGGGCCAACGTCCTGACTTTC.